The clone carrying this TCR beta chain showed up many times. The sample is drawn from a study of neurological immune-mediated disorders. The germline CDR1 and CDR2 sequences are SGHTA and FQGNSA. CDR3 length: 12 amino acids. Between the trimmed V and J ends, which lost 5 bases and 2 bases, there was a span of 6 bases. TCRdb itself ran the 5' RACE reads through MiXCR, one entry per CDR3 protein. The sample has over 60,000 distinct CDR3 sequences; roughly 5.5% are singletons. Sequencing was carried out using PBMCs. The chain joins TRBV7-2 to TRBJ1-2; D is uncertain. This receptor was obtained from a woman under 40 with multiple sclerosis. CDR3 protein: CASSLRNYGYTF. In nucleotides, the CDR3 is TGTGCCAGCAGCCTTAGGAACTATGGCTACACCTTC.